One sample yielded the 31 T cell receptor beta chains listed below, sequenced in a study of T cells in Graves' hyperthyroidism and ophthalmopathy. The investigators amplified TCR beta CDR3 regions from RNA transcripts. HTBI primers were used for first-round RT-PCR of the TCR CDR3. TCRdb analysed the multiplex PCR reads with MiXCR anew, one entry per CDR3 protein. The table includes about 760,000 distinct CDR3 sequences, around a third detected once. The sequencing sample was made of blood. These receptors originate from a woman in her forties with Graves' hyperthyroidism.

This clonotype was observed a few times. The rearrangement links TRBV19 to TRBJ1-6; 11 nucleotides match TRBD1. There are 16 residues in the CDR3. CDR1 is LNHDA, CDR2 SQIVND, per germline (reference sequence). V shed 3 bases, J shed 7 bases, and the junction held 5 bases outside the gene matches. CDR3: CASSIGQGASNSPLHF. The CDR3 DNA sequence: TGTGCCAGTAGTATCGGACAGGGGGCCTCCAATTCACCCCTCCACTTT. The entire variable domain, with the rest obtained from reference TRBV19 and TRBJ1-6, is as follows: DGGITQSPKYLFRKEGQNVTLSCEQNLNHDAMYWYRQDPGQGLRLIYYSQIVNDFQKGDIAEGYSVSREKKESFPLTVTSAQKNPTAFYLCASSIGQGASNSPLHFGNGTRLTVT.

The chain joins TRBV7-9 to TRBJ1-2; 8 bases are shared with TRBD1. Looked up from germline, CDR1 is SEHNR and CDR2 is FQNEAQ (reference sequence). This CDR3 is built from 15 residues. Unmatched junction bases numbered 13, after V lost 5 bases and J lost 8 bases. The CDR3 spells CASSPQTTGARGYTF. In nucleotides, the CDR3 is TGTGCCAGCAGCCCACAGACGACAGGGGCGAGGGGCTACACCTTC.

This clonotype was detected many times. The chain carries TRBV20-1 and TRBJ1-2; no clear D gene. The germline CDR1 and CDR2 sequences are DFQATT and SNEGSKA (reference sequence). Trimming took off 5 bases at V and 8 bases at J, with 3 bases between the two ends. This CDR3 has 8 amino acids. CDR3: CSAEGYTF. DNA of the CDR3: TGCAGTGCTGAAGGCTACACCTTC.

The sample holds a few counts of this clonotype. As DNA, the CDR3 is TGTGCCAGCAGCCTGACAGGGCGGCTTGAAAAACTGTTTTTT. Translated, it gives CASSLTGRLEKLFF. V is TRBV13 and J is TRBJ1-4; 7 positions match TRBD1. This CDR3 region has 14 residues. Germline V gene data show CDR1 as PRHDT and CDR2 as FYEKMQ (reference sequence). Germline trimming cut 5 bases from V and 7 bases from J; bases unmatched to any gene: 7.

The genes are TRBV5-1 and TRBJ2-7; the D gene is possibly TRBD1 (5 bases). The CDR3 totals 17 residues. From germline, CDR1 is SGHRS and CDR2 YFSETQ. V lost 0 bases to trimming and J lost 2 bases, with 18 bases between them. The CDR3 DNA is TGCGCCAGCAGCTTGGTCGTTTCGGGTGACAGAGCCTACGAGCAGTACTTC. This gives the protein CASSLVVSGDRAYEQYF.

This clonotype has a count of ten or more. The rearrangement uses TRBV19 and TRBJ1-5; a possible D gene is TRBD1 (5 bases). V shed 6 bases and J shed 1 base, with 16 bases lying between them. This CDR3 is 16 amino acids long. CDR1 and CDR2 (germline): LNHDA, SQIVND (reference sequence). The CDR3 spells CASRMHGRASNQPQHF. CDR3 nucleotide sequence: TGTGCCAGTAGGATGCATGGCAGGGCAAGCAATCAGCCCCAGCATTTT.

This clonotype was seen only once. The chain employs TRBV20-1 and TRBJ2-5; TRBD2 might be the D (6 bases). The assigned J gene may be wrong: the sequence end matches TRBJ2-1 better. Germline V gene data show CDR1 as DFQATT and CDR2 as SNEGSKA (reference sequence). CDR3 length equals 16 residues. The CDR3 DNA follows: TGCAGTGCTAAGGCCTCCGGGAGTAGCTCCTACAATGAGCAGTTCTTC. Amino acids: CSAKASGSSSYNEQFF.

The table lists this clonotype with a few counts. The chain uses TRBV20-1 and TRBJ1-2, with 8 bases that match TRBD1. Germline values: CDR1 DFQATT, CDR2 SNEGSKA (reference sequence). V lost 5 bases and J lost 8; bases outside the gene matches: 13. This CDR3 is 14 amino acids long. The CDR3 loop reads CSAGGTGGFYGYTF. The CDR3 DNA reads TGCAGTGCTGGGGGGACAGGTGGCTTCTACGGCTACACCTTC.

This clonotype has just a few counts. This sequence may be a read error, since a much larger clone differs from it by one base. It is likely a read error, because the conserved phenylalanine at the end of the CDR3 is missing. V and J are TRBV7-2 and TRBJ1-2; D is perhaps TRBD1 (5 bases). V was shortened by 10 bases and J by 6 bases, with 15 bases between the two germline ends. The CDR3 spans 12 residues. Germline CDR1 SGHTA, CDR2 FQGNSA. The CDR3 region is CATRRGDDGYTL. In nucleotides, the CDR3 is TGTGCCACTCGTAGGGGTGACGATGGCTACACCCTC.

This clonotype came up many times. V is TRBV29-1 and J is TRBJ2-7; weak D call: TRBD2 (5 bases). CDR1 is SQVTM and CDR2 is ANQGSEA in the germline V gene. The CDR3 is made up of 11 amino acids. Deletions cut 6 bases from V and 2 bases from J, with 8 bases between. The CDR3 region has the DNA TGCAGCGTCGGGGTTCCCTACGAGCAGTACTTC. Protein product: CSVGVPYEQYF.

This clonotype was counted ten times or more. The chain joins TRBV7-9 to TRBJ2-7; maybe TRBD2 (5 bases). The CDR3 has 15 residues. Germline V lookup: CDR1 SEHNR, CDR2 FQNEAQ (reference sequence). Trimming took 0 bases from V and 0 from J, leaving 9 bases between them. The CDR3 loop reads CASSLADWSSYEQYF. Here the CDR3 DNA reads TGTGCCAGCAGCTTAGCGGACTGGAGCTCCTACGAGCAGTACTTC.

The chain combines TRBV7-6 with TRBJ2-5, with 8 bases lining up with TRBD2. Looked up from germline, CDR1 is SGHVS and CDR2 is FNYEAQ. The CDR3 contains 17 residues. The ends lost 2 bases at V and 5 bases at J; junction bases unmatched: 13. CDR3 residues: CASSLSAAGGFQETQYF. The CDR3 DNA reads TGTGCCAGCAGCTTATCCGCGGCGGGGGGATTTCAGGAGACCCAGTACTTC.

This clonotype was recorded at least ten times. The rearrangement joins TRBV10-3 to TRBJ2-2, with 9 bases aligning to TRBD1. The V segment lost 2 bases and the J segment 4 bases; nucleotides outside the gene matches: 5. The germline CDR1 and CDR2 sequences are ENHRY and SYGVKD. The CDR3 has 16 amino acids. The CDR3 DNA reads as TGTGCCATCAGTGAGAAAGTGGACAGGGGCACCGGGGAGCTGTTTTTT. This gives the protein CAISEKVDRGTGELFF.

This clonotype came up many times. CDR3 in amino acids: CASTKTGPWDNYGYTF. CDR3 coding DNA: TGTGCCAGCACCAAGACGGGACCGTGGGATAACTATGGCTACACCTTC. The chain recombines TRBV12-3 or TRBV12-4 with TRBJ1-2; TRBD1 is a possible D gene (5 bases). This CDR3 region has 16 residues. Deletions cut 7 bases from V and 1 base from J, with 19 bases between.

The rearrangement uses TRBV18 and TRBJ1-5; D not certain. CDR1 is KGHSH, CDR2 LQKENI, per germline. V was shortened by 3 bases and J by 6 bases, with 9 bases between the two germline ends. The CDR3 sequence is 13 residues long. The CDR3 here is CASSPDGRQPQHF. CDR3 coding DNA: TGTGCCAGCTCACCGGATGGTCGTCAGCCCCAGCATTTT.

This clonotype was detected only a few times. The V gene is TRBV10-3, the J gene TRBJ2-7, with 14 bases aligning to TRBD2. The end of the DNA fits TRBJ2-1 better, so the J call may be wrong. Germline V lookup: CDR1 ENHRY, CDR2 SYGVKD. The CDR3 contains 17 residues. This CDR3 reads CAIASGTSGSGLGEQFF. The CDR3 DNA sequence: TGTGCCATCGCCTCCGGGACTAGCGGGAGTGGACTTGGTGAGCAGTTCTTC.

On this clonotype: This may come from a read error, since a much larger clone is one base off. The V and J genes are TRBV7-8 and TRBJ2-7, with D tentatively TRBD2 (6 bases). From germline, CDR1 is SGHVS and CDR2 FQNEAQ. The length of the CDR3 is 15 residues. The CDR3 sequence is CASGLNGGPFYEQYF. CDR3 bases: TGTGCCAGCGGCTTAAATGGAGGGCCGTTTTACGAGCAGTACTTC. The full variable domain, completed using reference TRBV7-8 and TRBJ2-7, is GAGVSQSPRYKVAKRGQDVALRCDPISGHVSLFWYQQALGQGPEFLTYFQNEAQLDKSGLPSDRFFAERPEGSVSTLKIQRTQQEDSAVYLCASGLNGGPFYEQYFGPGTRLTVT.

The chain recombines TRBV7-8 with TRBJ2-3, with 9 bases lining up with TRBD1. The CDR3 extends over 16 amino acids. In germline, CDR1 is SGHVS, CDR2 FQNEAQ. V was pared by 5 bases and J by 2 bases, with 8 bases of the junction left unmatched. CDR3 sequence: CASSIGQGPITDTQYF. CDR3 DNA: TGTGCCAGCAGCATAGGACAGGGGCCGATCACAGATACGCAGTATTTT.

This clonotype was detected many times. The chain uses TRBV9 and TRBJ2-6; D may be TRBD1 (6 bases). Germline V gives CDR1 SGDLS, CDR2 YYNGEE. Trimming stripped 3 bases from V and 0 bases from J, with 7 bases between. The CDR3 extends over 15 amino acids. This chain's CDR3 is CASSGGGSGANVLTF. The CDR3 DNA reads as TGTGCCAGCAGCGGAGGGGGCTCTGGGGCCAACGTCCTGACTTTC. Full variable domain (remainder filled in from reference TRBV9 and TRBJ2-6): DSGVTQTPKHLITATGQRVTLRCSPRSGDLSVYWYQQSLDQGLQFLIQYYNGEERAKGNILERFSAQQFPDLHSELNLSSLELGDSALYFCASSGGGSGANVLTFGAGSRLTVL.

Details on this clonotype: A junction boundary mismatches the germline segment, possibly from a read error. V gene TRBV20-1 combines with J gene TRBJ1-4; 10 bases agree with TRBD1. Looked up from germline, CDR1 is DFQATT and CDR2 is SNEGSKA (reference sequence). The CDR3 has 15 residues. The DNA for the CDR3 is TGCAGTGCTAGAGGAGACAGGGGGCCCGTTGAAAAGCTGTTTTTT. Residues: CSARGDRGPVEKLFF.

CDR3 loop: CASSPVSGNSYEQYF. In DNA form, the CDR3 reads TGTGCCAGCTCACCAGTAAGCGGAAACTCCTACGAGCAGTACTTC. The chain carries TRBV18 and TRBJ2-7; tentative D call: TRBD2 (5 bases). V lost 2 bases and J lost 0, with 11 bases in between. Germline-derived CDR1 and CDR2 are KGHSH and LQKENI. There are 15 residues in the CDR3.

The V and J genes are TRBV20-1 and TRBJ1-5; TRBD1 is a possible D gene (6 bases). Trimming stripped 4 bases from V and 7 bases from J, with 14 bases between. Germline V CDR1 and CDR2: DFQATT, SNEGSKA (reference sequence). The CDR3 covers 13 residues. In DNA form, the CDR3 reads TGCAGTGCTACCCCAGAGGGGGGGCAGCCCCAGCATTTT. It codes for CSATPEGGQPQHF.

This clonotype came up many times. The chain joins TRBV15 to TRBJ1-1; D is perhaps TRBD1 (5 bases). The CDR3 covers 11 residues. Deletions cut 7 bases from V and 8 bases from J, with 11 bases between. CDR1 and CDR2 (germline): LNHNV, YYDKDF (reference sequence). The DNA for the CDR3 is TGTGCCACCACGGGGCGGAAGGAAGCTTTCTTT. Its translation is CATTGRKEAFF.

This clonotype was counted many times. This chain connects TRBV7-3 to TRBJ1-6, with 8 bases aligning to TRBD1. The CDR3 runs 14 residues. Losses at the gene ends were 5 bases for V and 9 bases for J; bases not matched to a gene: 6. The germline CDR1 and CDR2 sequences are SGHTA and FQGTGA. CDR3 DNA: TGTGCCAGCAGCCTCGGACAGGGTCGTTCACCCCTCCACTTT. Protein sequence: CASSLGQGRSPLHF.

This clonotype was seen at least ten times. The CDR3 loop is CASSAQSGGNTGELFF. The CDR3, as DNA: TGTGCCAGCAGCGCCCAAAGCGGGGGGAACACCGGGGAGCTGTTTTTT. The rearrangement joins TRBV11-2 to TRBJ2-2; 8 positions agree with TRBD2. The V gene end was trimmed by 5 bases and the J gene end by 1 base; junction bases not matched to a gene: 6. This CDR3 comprises 16 residues. Germline loops: CDR1 SGHAT, CDR2 FQNNGV.

The table lists this clonotype with a count of one. The chain uses TRBV29-1 and TRBJ2-5, with 7 bases identical to TRBD1. The germline V gene encodes CDR1 SQVTM and CDR2 ANQGSEA. V trimming: 8 bases; J trimming: 3 bases; junction bases outside the gene matches: 9. CDR3 length: 13 amino acids. CDR3: CSSGQVAEETQYF. CDR3 nucleotide sequence: TGCAGCAGTGGACAGGTAGCCGAAGAGACCCAGTACTTC.

On this clonotype itself: One junction end disagrees with the germline gene, perhaps due to a read error. The J gene is TRBJ2-2, the V gene TRBV20-1, with D maybe TRBD1 (6 bases). There are 15 residues in the CDR3. Germline values: CDR1 DFQATT, CDR2 SNEGSKA (reference sequence). CDR3 loop: CSARDLKGDTGELVF. As DNA, the CDR3 is TGCAGTGCTAGAGATTTGAAAGGGGACACCGGGGAGCTGGTTTTT.

This clonotype was detected once. The chain couples TRBV19 to TRBJ1-6, with a tentative D call TRBD1 (5 bases). The CDR3 is 18 residues long. With 6 bases removed from V and 10 bases from J, the gap between germline ends came to 28 bases. Germline loops: CDR1 LNHDA, CDR2 SQIVND (reference sequence). CDR3 protein: CASRGWGVSFHSRSPLHF. Here the CDR3 DNA reads TGTGCCAGTAGGGGCTGGGGGGTTAGCTTTCACTCGCGGTCACCCCTCCACTTT.

The chain joins TRBV6-6 to TRBJ1-5, with D possibly being TRBD1 (5 bases). The germline V gene has CDR1 MNHNY and CDR2 SVGAGI (reference sequence). With 6 bases removed from V and 4 bases from J, the gap between germline ends came to 16 bases. The CDR3 covers 15 residues. Here the CDR3 DNA reads TGTGCCAGCAGCCATCGTGGGGGGAGTAATCAGCCCCAGCATTTT. Translation: CASSHRGGSNQPQHF.

This clonotype was seen a handful of times. The V call is TRBV10-3, the J call TRBJ1-3; no firm D call. V was cut by 3 bases and J by 6 bases, with 12 bases left in between. CDR1 and CDR2 from the germline V gene are ENHRY and SYGVKD. The CDR3 extends over 14 amino acids. CDR3 residues: CAISDSLKENTIYF. The DNA for the CDR3 is TGTGCCATCAGTGATTCACTCAAAGAAAACACCATATATTTT.

J is TRBJ2-7 and V is TRBV10-3, with D unclear. V lost 5 bases, J lost 7 bases, and 9 bases lay in between. There are 11 residues in the CDR3. Germline V gene lookup returns CDR1 ENHRY and CDR2 SYGVKD. The CDR3 is CAISLMWEQYF. CDR3 bases: TGTGCCATCAGTTTGATGTGGGAGCAGTACTTC.